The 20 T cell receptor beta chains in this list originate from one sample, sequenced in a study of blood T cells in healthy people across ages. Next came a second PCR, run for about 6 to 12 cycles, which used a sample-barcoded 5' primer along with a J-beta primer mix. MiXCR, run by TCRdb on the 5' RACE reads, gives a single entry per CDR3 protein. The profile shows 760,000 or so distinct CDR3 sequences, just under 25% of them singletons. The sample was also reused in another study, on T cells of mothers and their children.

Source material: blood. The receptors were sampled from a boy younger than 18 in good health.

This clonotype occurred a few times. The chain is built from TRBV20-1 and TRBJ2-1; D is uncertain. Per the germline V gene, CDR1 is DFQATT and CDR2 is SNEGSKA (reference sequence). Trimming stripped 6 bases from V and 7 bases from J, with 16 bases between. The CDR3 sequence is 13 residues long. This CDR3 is CSAPSPDFNEQFF. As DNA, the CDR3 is TGCAGTGCGCCGTCCCCTGACTTTAATGAGCAGTTCTTC.

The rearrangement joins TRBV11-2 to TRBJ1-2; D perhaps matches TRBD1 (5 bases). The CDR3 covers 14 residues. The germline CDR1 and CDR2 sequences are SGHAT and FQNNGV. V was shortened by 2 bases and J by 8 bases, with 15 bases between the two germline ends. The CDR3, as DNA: TGTGCCAGCAGCTTAATCGGAGGGGCCGGGGGCTACACCTTC. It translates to CASSLIGGAGGYTF.

CDR3 DNA sequence: TGTGCCAGCAGCCCCCGGGACAGACTACTCTACGAGCAGTACTTC. This encodes CASSPRDRLLYEQYF. The chain joins TRBV13 to TRBJ2-5; 7 bases align to TRBD1. The J call may be incorrect, as the DNA end agrees better with TRBJ2-7. This CDR3 has 15 amino acids. Germline V gives CDR1 PRHDT, CDR2 FYEKMQ (reference sequence).

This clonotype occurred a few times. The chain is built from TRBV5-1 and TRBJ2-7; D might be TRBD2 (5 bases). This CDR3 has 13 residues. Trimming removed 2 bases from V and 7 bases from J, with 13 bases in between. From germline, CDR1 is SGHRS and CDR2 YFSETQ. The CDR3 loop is CASSFLPAEEQYF. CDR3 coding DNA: TGCGCCAGCAGCTTCCTCCCAGCGGAGGAGCAGTACTTC.

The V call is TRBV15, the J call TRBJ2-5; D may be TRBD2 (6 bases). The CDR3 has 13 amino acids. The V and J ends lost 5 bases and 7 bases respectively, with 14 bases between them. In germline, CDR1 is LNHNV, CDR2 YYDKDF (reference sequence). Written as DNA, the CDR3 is TGTGCCACCAGCCCAACGAGGGGAGGGACCCAGTACTTC. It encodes CATSPTRGGTQYF.

The CDR3: CASSLVFSGRMNEQFF. The CDR3 nucleotides are TGTGCCAGCAGCTTAGTTTTTAGCGGGAGAATGAATGAGCAGTTCTTC. This chain links TRBV11-2 with TRBJ2-7, with 9 bases that match TRBD2. Gene TRBJ2-1 matches the end of the DNA better, so the J call may be wrong. Germline loops: CDR1 SGHAT, CDR2 FQNNGV. CDR3 size: 16 residues.

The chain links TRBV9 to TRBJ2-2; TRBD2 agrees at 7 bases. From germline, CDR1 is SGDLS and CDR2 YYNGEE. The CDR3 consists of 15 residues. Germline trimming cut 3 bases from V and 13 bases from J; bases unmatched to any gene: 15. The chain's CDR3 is CASSAARTAWEGLFF. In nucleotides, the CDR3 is TGTGCCAGCAGCGCAGCGCGGACCGCCTGGGAGGGGCTGTTTTTT.

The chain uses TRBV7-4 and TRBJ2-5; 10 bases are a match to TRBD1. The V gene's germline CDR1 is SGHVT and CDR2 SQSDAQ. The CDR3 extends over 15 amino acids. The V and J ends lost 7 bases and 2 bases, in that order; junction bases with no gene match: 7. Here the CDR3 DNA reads TGTGCCAGCACCCGGACAGGGGGTTCTCAAGAGACCCAGTACTTC. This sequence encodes CASTRTGGSQETQYF.

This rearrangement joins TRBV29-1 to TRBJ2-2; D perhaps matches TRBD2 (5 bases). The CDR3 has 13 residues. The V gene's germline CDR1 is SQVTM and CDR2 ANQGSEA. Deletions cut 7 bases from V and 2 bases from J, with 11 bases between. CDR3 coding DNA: TGCAGCGCTGATGAGGGTAACACCGGGGAGCTGTTTTTT. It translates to CSADEGNTGELFF.

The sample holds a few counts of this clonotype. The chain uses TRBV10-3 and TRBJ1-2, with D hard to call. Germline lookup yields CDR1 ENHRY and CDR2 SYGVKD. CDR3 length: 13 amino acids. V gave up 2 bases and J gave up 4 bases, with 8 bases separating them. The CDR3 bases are TGTGCCATCAGTGAGGGACTGTCCTATGGCTACACCTTC. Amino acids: CAISEGLSYGYTF.

The CDR3 spells CASRSTGTGAYEQYF. The CDR3 DNA sequence: TGTGCCAGCAGGTCAACCGGGACAGGGGCCTACGAGCAGTACTTC. The rearrangement links TRBV12-3 or TRBV12-4 to TRBJ2-7; 10 positions match TRBD1. Trimming cost V 6 bases and J 2 bases; bases outside gene matches: 7. The CDR3 totals 15 residues.

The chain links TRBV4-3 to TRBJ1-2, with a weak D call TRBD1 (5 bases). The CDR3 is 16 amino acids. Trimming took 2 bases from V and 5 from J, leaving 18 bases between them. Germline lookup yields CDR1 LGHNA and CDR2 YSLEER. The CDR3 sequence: CASSQMPWGGRYGYTF. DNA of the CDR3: TGCGCCAGCAGCCAAATGCCTTGGGGGGGTCGTTATGGCTACACCTTC.

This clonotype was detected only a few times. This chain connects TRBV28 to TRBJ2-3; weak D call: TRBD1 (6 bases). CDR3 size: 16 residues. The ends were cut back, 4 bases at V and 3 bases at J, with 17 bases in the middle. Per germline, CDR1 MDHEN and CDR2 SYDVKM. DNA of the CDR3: TGTGCCAGCAGTTCGCCCGGACAGAGCGAAACAGATACGCAGTATTTT. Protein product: CASSSPGQSETDTQYF.

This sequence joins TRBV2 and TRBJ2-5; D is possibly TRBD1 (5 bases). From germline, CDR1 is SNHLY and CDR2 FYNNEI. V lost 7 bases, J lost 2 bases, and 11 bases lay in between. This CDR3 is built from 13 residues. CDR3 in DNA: TGTGCCAGCACGCCAGGGTGGCAAGAGACCCAGTACTTC. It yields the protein CASTPGWQETQYF.

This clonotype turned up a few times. The CDR3 DNA follows: TGTGCCAGCAGCTTGGAGTGGGGTAGCAGGGGGTTGTCGGAGACCCAGTACTTC. Translation gives CASSLEWGSRGLSETQYF. The chain couples TRBV5-5 to TRBJ2-5, with 7 bases identical to TRBD1. The V and J ends lost 0 bases and 5 bases, in that order; junction bases with no gene match: 16. Per the germline V gene, CDR1 is SGHKS and CDR2 is YYEKEE (reference sequence). The CDR3 covers 18 residues.

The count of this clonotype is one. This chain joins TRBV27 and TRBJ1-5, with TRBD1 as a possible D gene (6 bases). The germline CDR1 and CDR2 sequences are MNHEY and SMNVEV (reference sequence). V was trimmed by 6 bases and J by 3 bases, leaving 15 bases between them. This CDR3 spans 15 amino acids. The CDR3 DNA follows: TGTGCCAGCAGCCCGGACAGAACCTACAATCAGCCCCAGCATTTT. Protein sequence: CASSPDRTYNQPQHF.

This chain's CDR3 is CASSLEGASDYGYTF. The CDR3 nucleotides read TGTGCCAGCAGCTTAGAGGGGGCCTCAGACTATGGCTACACCTTC. J is TRBJ1-2 and V is TRBV13, with TRBD1 matching over 7 bases. Germline CDR1 reads PRHDT; CDR2 reads FYEKMQ (reference sequence). This CDR3 has 15 amino acids. Trimming removed 1 base from V and 3 bases from J; junction bases left unmatched: 5.

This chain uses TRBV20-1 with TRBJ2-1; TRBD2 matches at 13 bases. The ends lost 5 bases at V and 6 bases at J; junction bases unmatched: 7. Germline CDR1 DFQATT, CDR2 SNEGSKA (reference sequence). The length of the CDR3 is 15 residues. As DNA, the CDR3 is TGCAGTGCTGGTACCGGGACTAGCGGGATCAATGAGCAGTTCTTC. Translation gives CSAGTGTSGINEQFF.

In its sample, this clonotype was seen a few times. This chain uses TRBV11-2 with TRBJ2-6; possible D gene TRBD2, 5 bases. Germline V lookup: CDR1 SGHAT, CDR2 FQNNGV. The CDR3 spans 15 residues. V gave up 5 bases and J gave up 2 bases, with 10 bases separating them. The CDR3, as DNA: TGTGCCAGCAGCGTGCGGGTAACTGGGGCCAACGTCCTGACTTTC. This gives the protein CASSVRVTGANVLTF.

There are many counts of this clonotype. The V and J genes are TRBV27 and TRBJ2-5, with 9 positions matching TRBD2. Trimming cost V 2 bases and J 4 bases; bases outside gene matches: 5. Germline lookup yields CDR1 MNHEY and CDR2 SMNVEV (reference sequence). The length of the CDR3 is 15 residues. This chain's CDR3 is CASSLAGGPLETQYF. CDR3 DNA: TGTGCCAGCAGTTTAGCGGGAGGGCCCTTAGAGACCCAGTACTTC.